The 16 T cell receptor beta chains below come from one sample, sequenced in a study of cytomegalovirus exposure and HLA in healthy donors. Researchers ran the PCR with 60 Vbeta and 13 Jbeta primers. Here immunoSEQ multiplex PCR was the method, and the copy in TCRdb shows in-frame clones only, minus some. Of under 200,000 clones in the sample, more than 70% are singletons; the top ten hold over 4.5%. The sample comprised PBMCs. Receptors originate from a male donor in good health and CMV-seronegative.

The chain joins TRBV19 to TRBJ1-5; 7 nucleotides align to TRBD1. The germline CDR1 and CDR2 sequences are LNHDA and SQIVND (reference sequence). Trimming took 6 bases from V and 0 from J; bases not matched to a gene: 11. The CDR3 spans 17 residues. The CDR3 region has the DNA TGTGCCAGTAGCCGCAGCCGGGACAGCTATAGCAATCAGCCCCAGCATTTT. Translated: CASSRSRDSYSNQPQHF.

The chain has TRBV27 and TRBJ1-1, with a possible D match to TRBD1 (6 bases). This CDR3 contains 14 residues. V dropped 6 bases and J dropped 0 bases, with 11 bases sitting between them. Germline-derived CDR1 and CDR2 are MNHEY and SMNVEV (reference sequence). The CDR3 nucleotides read TGTGCCAGCAGCGCAGGGGTCGTGAACACTGAAGCTTTCTTT. Residues: CASSAGVVNTEAFF.

The J gene is TRBJ2-1, the V gene TRBV29-1, with 7 positions matching TRBD2. Germline CDR1 and CDR2: SQVTM and ANQGSEA. Trimming at V came to 5 bases and at J to 10 bases, leaving 29 bases not matched to a gene. This CDR3 spans 19 amino acids. The CDR3 loop reads CSVLGISELTGGGSREQFF. The CDR3 DNA reads TGCAGCGTTTTAGGTATAAGCGAACTGACTGGGGGGGGATCGCGGGAGCAGTTCTTC.

The chain is built from TRBV19 and TRBJ2-2; D is uncertain. V shed 8 bases and J shed 5 bases, with 15 bases lying between them. Germline CDR1 is LNHDA and CDR2 is SQIVND (reference sequence). The CDR3 contains 14 residues. The DNA of the CDR3 is TGTGCCAGTGTCCTAACTCACGGGACCGGGGAGCTGTTTTTT. Its translation is CASVLTHGTGELFF.

V and J are TRBV11-2 and TRBJ2-5, with D perhaps TRBD1 (6 bases). Germline CDR1 SGHAT, CDR2 FQNNGV. This CDR3 is built from 12 residues. V dropped 3 bases and J dropped 5 bases, with 7 bases sitting between them. CDR3 nucleotides: TGTGCCAGCAGCTTGCAGGGGGAGACCCAGTACTTC. Residues: CASSLQGETQYF.

The sample holds a few counts of this clone. The V and J genes are TRBV11-2 and TRBJ2-3, with 8 bases fitting TRBD1. The V and J ends lost 0 bases and 4 bases, in that order; junction bases with no gene match: 3. The CDR3 length is 15 residues. Germline CDR1 SGHAT, CDR2 FQNNGV. This CDR3 reads CASSLDGQGADTQYF. CDR3 in DNA: TGTGCCAGCAGCTTAGACGGACAGGGCGCAGATACGCAGTATTTT.

The chain carries TRBV7-2 and TRBJ2-2; D is perhaps TRBD1 (6 bases). CDR3 length: 15 residues. Per the germline V gene, CDR1 is SGHTA and CDR2 is FQGNSA. Between the trimmed V and J ends, which lost 5 bases and 1 base, there was a span of 11 bases. The CDR3 sequence is CASSVSRGNTGELFF. DNA of the CDR3: TGTGCCAGCAGCGTCTCCAGGGGGAACACCGGGGAGCTGTTTTTT.

The chain recombines TRBV5-1 with TRBJ2-5, with a tentative D call TRBD2 (6 bases). The CDR3 contains 15 residues. The germline CDR1 and CDR2 sequences are SGHRS and YFSETQ. Trimming pared 0 bases from V and 2 bases from J, leaving 11 bases between. The CDR3 DNA is TGCGCCAGCAGCTTGGAGGGAGGACATCAAGAGACCCAGTACTTC. Its protein product is CASSLEGGHQETQYF. The whole variable domain, filled in from reference TRBV5-1 and TRBJ2-5, reads KAGVTQTPRYLIKTRGQQVTLSCSPISGHRSVSWYQQTPGQGLQFLFEYFSETQRNKGNFPGRFSGRQFSNSRSEMNVSTLELGDSALYLCASSLEGGHQETQYFGPGTRLLVL.

The chain joins TRBV18 to TRBJ2-2, with TRBD2 as a possible D gene (6 bases). The CDR3 has 14 amino acids. Trimming pared 4 bases from V and 3 bases from J, leaving 9 bases between. Germline V gene lookup returns CDR1 KGHSH and CDR2 LQKENI. The CDR3, as DNA: TGTGCCAGCTCACTAGGGACTGACACCGGGGAGCTGTTTTTT. Amino acids: CASSLGTDTGELFF. Supplemented by reference TRBV18 and TRBJ2-2, the full variable domain reads NAGVMQNPRHLVRRRGQEARLRCSPMKGHSHVYWYRQLPEEGLKFMVYLQKENIIDESGMPKERFSAEFPKEGPSILRIQQVVRGDSAAYFCASSLGTDTGELFFGEGSRLTVL.

The chain uses TRBV11-1 and TRBJ1-4; D unresolved. The CDR3 is 13 residues long. The ends were cut back, 5 bases at V and 5 bases at J, with 9 bases in the middle. The V gene's germline CDR1 is SGHAT and CDR2 FQDESV (reference sequence). The CDR3: CASSTRHNEKLFF. The CDR3 region has the DNA TGTGCCAGCAGCACCCGACACAATGAAAAACTGTTTTTT.

J is TRBJ1-5 and V is TRBV18; D not resolved. Germline loops: CDR1 KGHSH, CDR2 LQKENI. The CDR3 is made up of 17 amino acids. Deletions cut 3 bases from V and 0 bases from J, with 15 bases between. The CDR3 region is CASSPGEVPNSNQPQHF. CDR3 DNA sequence: TGTGCCAGCTCACCGGGTGAGGTTCCGAATAGCAATCAGCCCCAGCATTTT.

V gene TRBV7-9 combines with J gene TRBJ2-2, with a tentative D call TRBD2 (6 bases). Germline loops: CDR1 SEHNR, CDR2 FQNEAQ (reference sequence). Trimming took off 1 base at V and 2 bases at J, with 11 bases between the two ends. The CDR3 extends over 16 amino acids. The CDR3 nucleotides are TGTGCCAGCAGCTTAGTAGGGGCGGGAAACACCGGGGAGCTGTTTTTT. It translates to CASSLVGAGNTGELFF.

This clone was seen ten or more times. The CDR3, as DNA: TGTGCCAGCAGTTACAGCATCTCTCAGCCCCAGCATTTT. It yields the protein CASSYSISQPQHF. This chain joins TRBV6-5 and TRBJ1-5; D unclear. Germline V lookup: CDR1 MNHEY, CDR2 SVGAGI. Trimming left V 2 bases short and J 6 bases short, with 8 bases between. CDR3 length: 13 residues.

The chain couples TRBV6-1 to TRBJ2-7; D is perhaps TRBD2 (5 bases). CDR3 length equals 17 residues. V lost 2 bases, J lost 1 base, and 18 bases lay in between. CDR1 and CDR2 from the germline V gene are MNHNS and SASEGT. The CDR3: CASSERVGGSASYEQYF. CDR3 DNA sequence: TGTGCCAGCAGTGAACGGGTAGGTGGGAGCGCTTCCTACGAGCAGTACTTC.

The CDR3, as DNA: TGTGCCAGCAGCGCAACAGGGGGCTATGGCTACACCTTC. Protein product: CASSATGGYGYTF. The chain uses TRBV7-9 and TRBJ1-2, with 8 positions matching TRBD1. Germline trimming cut 5 bases from V and 4 bases from J; bases unmatched to any gene: 3. This CDR3 spans 13 amino acids. CDR1 SEHNR and CDR2 FQNEAQ come from the germline V gene (reference sequence). Filled out from reference TRBV7-9 and TRBJ1-2, the complete variable domain reads DTGVSQNPRHKITKRGQNVTFRCDPISEHNRLYWYRQTLGQGPEFLTYFQNEAQLEKSRLLSDRFSAERPKGSFSTLEIQRTEQGDSAMYLCASSATGGYGYTFGSGTRLTVV.

This chain links TRBV11-3 with TRBJ1-4; TRBD1 is a possible D gene (5 bases). The CDR3 is 15 residues long. V shed 1 base and J shed 2 bases, with 8 bases lying between them. CDR1 and CDR2 from the germline V gene are SGHNT and YENEEA. The CDR3 DNA reads TGTGCCAGCAGCTTAGTCAGGGCCACTAATGAAAAACTGTTTTTT. Translating it yields CASSLVRATNEKLFF.